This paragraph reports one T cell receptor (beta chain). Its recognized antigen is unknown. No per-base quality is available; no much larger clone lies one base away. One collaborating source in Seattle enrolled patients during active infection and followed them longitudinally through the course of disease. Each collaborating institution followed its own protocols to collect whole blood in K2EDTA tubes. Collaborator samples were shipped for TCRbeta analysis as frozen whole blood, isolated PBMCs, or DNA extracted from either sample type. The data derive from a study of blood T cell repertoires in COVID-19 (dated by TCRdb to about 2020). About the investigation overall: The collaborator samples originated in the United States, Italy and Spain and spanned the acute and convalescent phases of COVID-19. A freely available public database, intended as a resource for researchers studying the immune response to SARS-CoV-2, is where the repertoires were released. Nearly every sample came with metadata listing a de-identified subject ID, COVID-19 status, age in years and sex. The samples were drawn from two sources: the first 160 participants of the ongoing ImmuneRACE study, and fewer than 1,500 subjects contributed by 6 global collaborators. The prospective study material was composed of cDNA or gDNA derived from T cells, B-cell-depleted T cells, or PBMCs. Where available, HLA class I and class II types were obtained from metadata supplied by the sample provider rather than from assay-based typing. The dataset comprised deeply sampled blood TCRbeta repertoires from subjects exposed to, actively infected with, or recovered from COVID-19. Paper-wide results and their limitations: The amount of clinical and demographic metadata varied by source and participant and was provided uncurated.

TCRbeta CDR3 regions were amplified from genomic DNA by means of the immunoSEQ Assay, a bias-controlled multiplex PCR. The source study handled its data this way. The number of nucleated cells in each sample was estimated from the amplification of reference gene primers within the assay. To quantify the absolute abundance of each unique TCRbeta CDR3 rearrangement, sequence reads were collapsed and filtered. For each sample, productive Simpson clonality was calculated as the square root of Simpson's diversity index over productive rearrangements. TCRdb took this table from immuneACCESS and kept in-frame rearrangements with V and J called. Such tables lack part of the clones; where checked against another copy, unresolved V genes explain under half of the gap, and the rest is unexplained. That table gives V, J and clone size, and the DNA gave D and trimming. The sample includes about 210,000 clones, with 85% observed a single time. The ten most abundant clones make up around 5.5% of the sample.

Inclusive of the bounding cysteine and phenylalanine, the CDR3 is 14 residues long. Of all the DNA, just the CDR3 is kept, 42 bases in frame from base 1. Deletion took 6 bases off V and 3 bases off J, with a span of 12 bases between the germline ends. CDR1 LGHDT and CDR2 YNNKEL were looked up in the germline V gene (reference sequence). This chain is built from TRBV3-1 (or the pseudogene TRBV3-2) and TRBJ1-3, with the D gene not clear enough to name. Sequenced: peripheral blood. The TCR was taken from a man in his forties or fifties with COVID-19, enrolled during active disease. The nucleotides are TGTGCCAGCAGTTCCGCGGGGTATGGAAACACCATATATTTT. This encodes CASSSAGYGNTIYF.